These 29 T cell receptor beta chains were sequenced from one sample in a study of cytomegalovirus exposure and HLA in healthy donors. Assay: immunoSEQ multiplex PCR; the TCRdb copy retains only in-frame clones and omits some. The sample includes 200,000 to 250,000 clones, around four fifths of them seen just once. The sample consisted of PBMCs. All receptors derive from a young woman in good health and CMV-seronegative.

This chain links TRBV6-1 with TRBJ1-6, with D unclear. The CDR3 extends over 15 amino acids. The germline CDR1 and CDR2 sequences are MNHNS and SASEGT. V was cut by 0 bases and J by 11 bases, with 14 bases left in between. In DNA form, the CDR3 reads TGTGCCAGCAGTGAAGCGGTAGGGAGGCGCGCACCCCTCCACTTT. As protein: CASSEAVGRRAPLHF.

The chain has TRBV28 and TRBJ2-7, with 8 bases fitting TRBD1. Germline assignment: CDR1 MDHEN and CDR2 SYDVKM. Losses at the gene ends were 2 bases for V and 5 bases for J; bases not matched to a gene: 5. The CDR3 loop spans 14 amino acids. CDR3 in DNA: TGTGCCAGCAGTTTAGAGACAGGGGTCCACGAGCAGTACTTC. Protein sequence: CASSLETGVHEQYF. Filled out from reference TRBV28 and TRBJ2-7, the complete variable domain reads DVKVTQSSRYLVKRTGEKVFLECVQDMDHENMFWYRQDPGLGLRLIYFSYDVKMKEKGDIPEGYSVSREKKERFSLILESASTNQTSMYLCASSLETGVHEQYFGPGTRLTVT.

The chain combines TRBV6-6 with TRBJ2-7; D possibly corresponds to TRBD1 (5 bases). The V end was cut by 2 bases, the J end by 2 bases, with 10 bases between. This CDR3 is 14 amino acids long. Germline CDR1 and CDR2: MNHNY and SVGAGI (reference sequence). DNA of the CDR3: TGTGCCAGCAGTTACGGGGCCAGGGCCTACGAGCAGTACTTC. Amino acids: CASSYGARAYEQYF.

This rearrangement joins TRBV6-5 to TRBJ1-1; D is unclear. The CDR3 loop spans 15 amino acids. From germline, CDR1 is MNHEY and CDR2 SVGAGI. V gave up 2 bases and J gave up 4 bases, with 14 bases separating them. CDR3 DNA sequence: TGTGCCAGCAGTTACGGCGGTGGGAGGCCCACTGAAGCTTTCTTT. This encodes CASSYGGGRPTEAFF.

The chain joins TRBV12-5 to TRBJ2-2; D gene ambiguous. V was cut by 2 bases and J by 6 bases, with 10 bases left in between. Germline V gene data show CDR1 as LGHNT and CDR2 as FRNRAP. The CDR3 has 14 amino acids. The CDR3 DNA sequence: TGTGCTAGTGGTTTGTTGGGTATCGCCGGGGAGCTGTTTTTT. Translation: CASGLLGIAGELFF.

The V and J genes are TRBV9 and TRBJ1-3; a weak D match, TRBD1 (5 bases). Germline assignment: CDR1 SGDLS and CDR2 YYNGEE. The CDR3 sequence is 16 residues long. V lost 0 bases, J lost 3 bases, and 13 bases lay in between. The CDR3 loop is CASSVGGRQSGNTIYF. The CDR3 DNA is TGTGCCAGCAGCGTAGGGGGTAGACAGAGTGGAAACACCATATATTTT.

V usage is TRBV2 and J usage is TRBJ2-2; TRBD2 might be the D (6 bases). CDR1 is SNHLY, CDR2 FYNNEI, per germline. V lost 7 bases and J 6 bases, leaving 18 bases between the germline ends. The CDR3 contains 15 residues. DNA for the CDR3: TGTGCCAGCACCCAAAGGGAGGTGGCGGCCGGGGAGCTGTTTTTT. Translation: CASTQREVAAGELFF.

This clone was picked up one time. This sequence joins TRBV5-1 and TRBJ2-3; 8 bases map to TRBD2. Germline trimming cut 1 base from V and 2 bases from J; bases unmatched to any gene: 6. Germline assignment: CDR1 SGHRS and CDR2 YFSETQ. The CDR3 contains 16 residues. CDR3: CASSLMVAGSTDTQYF. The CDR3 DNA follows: TGCGCCAGCAGCTTGATGGTAGCGGGGTCCACAGATACGCAGTATTTT.

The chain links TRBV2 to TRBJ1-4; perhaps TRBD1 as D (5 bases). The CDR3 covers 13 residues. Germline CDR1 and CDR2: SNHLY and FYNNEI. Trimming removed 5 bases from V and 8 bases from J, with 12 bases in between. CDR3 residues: CASSPERGEKLFF. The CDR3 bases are TGTGCCAGCAGTCCTGAGCGGGGGGAAAAACTGTTTTTT.

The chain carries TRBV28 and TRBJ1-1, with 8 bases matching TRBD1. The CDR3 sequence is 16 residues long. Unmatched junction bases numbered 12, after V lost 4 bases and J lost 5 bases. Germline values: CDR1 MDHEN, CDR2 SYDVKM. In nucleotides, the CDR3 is TGTGCCAGCAGTTCCCCTCCCGGACAGGGAGAGACTGAAGCTTTCTTT. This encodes CASSSPPGQGETEAFF.

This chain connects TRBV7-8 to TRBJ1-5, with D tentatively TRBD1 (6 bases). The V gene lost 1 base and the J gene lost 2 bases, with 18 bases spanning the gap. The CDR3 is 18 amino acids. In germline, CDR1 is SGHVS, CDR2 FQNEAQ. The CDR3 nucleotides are TGTGCCAGCAGCTTAGGGGGGGCGGGGATAGGGGGCAATCAGCCCCAGCATTTT. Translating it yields CASSLGGAGIGGNQPQHF.

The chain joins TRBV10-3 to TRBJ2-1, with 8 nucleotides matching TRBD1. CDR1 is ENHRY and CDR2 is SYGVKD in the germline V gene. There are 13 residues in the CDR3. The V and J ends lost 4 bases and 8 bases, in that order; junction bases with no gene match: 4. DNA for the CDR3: TGTGCCATCAGTGGGACAGGGACGGATGAGCAGTTCTTC. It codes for CAISGTGTDEQFF.

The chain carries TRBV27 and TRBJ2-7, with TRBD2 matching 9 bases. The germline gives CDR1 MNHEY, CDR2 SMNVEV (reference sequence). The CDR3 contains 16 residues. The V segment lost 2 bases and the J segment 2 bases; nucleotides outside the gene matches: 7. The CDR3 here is CASSLVSGGSTYEQYF. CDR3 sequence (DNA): TGTGCCAGCAGTTTAGTTAGCGGGGGTTCGACCTACGAGCAGTACTTC.

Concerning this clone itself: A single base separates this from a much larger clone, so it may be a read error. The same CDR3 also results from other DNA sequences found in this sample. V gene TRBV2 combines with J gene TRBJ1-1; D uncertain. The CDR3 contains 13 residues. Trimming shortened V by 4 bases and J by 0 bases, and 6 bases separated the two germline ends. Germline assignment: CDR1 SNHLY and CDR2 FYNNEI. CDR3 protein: CASSGGLNTEAFF. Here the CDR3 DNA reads TGTGCCAGCAGTGGCGGCCTGAACACTGAAGCTTTCTTT. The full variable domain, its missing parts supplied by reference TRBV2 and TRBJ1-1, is EPEVTQTPSHQVTQMGQEVILRCVPISNHLYFYWYRQILGQKVEFLVSFYNNEISEKSEIFDDQFSVERPDGSNFTLKIRSTKLEDSAMYFCASSGGLNTEAFFGQGTRLTVV.

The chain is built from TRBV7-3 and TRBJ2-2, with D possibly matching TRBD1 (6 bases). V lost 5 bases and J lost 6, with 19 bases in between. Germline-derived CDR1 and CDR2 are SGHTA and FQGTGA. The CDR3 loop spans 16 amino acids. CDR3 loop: CASSPGVWLLAGELFF. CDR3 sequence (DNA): TGTGCCAGCAGCCCAGGGGTGTGGCTCCTGGCCGGGGAGCTGTTTTTT.

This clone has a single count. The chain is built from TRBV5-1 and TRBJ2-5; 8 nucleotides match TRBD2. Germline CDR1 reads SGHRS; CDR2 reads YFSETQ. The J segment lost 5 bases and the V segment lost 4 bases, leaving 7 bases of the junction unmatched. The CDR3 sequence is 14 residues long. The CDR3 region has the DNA TGCGCCAGCAGCCCGGGGGGGCAGGGGGAGACCCAGTACTTC. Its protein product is CASSPGGQGETQYF.

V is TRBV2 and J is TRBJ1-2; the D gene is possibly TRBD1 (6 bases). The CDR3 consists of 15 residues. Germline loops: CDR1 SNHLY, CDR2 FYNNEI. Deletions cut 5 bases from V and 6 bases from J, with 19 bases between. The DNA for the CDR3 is TGTGCCAGCAGTTTCAACAGGGTCGAAGCCGATGGCTACACCTTC. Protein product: CASSFNRVEADGYTF.

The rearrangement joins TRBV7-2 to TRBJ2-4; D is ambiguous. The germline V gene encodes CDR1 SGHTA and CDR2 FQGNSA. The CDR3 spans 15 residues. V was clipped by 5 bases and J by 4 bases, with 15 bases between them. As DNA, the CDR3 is TGTGCCAGCAGCCCCAGGACCACGGGTAAAAACATTCAGTACTTC. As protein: CASSPRTTGKNIQYF.

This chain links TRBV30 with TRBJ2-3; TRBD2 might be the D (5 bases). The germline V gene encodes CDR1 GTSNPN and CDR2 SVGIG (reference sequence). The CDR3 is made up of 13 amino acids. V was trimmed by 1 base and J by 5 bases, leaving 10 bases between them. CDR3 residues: CAWSEAGGDTQYF. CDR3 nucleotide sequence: TGTGCCTGGAGTGAGGCAGGAGGAGATACGCAGTATTTT.

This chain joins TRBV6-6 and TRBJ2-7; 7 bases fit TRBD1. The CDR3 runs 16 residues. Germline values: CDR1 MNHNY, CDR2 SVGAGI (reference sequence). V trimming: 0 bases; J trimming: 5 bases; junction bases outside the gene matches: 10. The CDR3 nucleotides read TGTGCCAGCAGTTACTCCGTCGGGACAGTCGTGGACGAGCAGTACTTC. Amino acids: CASSYSVGTVVDEQYF.

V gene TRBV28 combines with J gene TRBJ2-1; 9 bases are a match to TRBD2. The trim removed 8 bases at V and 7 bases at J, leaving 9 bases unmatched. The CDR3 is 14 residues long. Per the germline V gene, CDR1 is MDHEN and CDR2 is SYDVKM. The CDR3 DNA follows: TGTGCCAGCGGGGGGACTAGCCGCCCAAATGAGCAGTTCTTC. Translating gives CASGGTSRPNEQFF.

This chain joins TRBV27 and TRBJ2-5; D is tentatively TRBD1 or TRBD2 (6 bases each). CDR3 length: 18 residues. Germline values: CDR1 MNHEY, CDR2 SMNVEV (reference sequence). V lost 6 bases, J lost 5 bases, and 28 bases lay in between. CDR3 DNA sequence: TGTGCCAGCAGAAACCTTTTAGGACTACAGGGCGGTGGTGAGACCCAGTACTTC. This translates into CASRNLLGLQGGGETQYF.

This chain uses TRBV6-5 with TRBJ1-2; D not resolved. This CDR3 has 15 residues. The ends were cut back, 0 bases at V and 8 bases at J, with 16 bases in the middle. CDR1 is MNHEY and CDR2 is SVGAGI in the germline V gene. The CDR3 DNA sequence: TGTGCCAGCAGTTACTCGGGAACGGCCTCGGCCGGCTACACCTTC. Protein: CASSYSGTASAGYTF.

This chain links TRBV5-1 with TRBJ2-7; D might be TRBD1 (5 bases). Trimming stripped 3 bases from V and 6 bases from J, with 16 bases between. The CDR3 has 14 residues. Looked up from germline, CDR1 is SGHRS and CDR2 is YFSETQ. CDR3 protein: CASSSESRVAEQYF. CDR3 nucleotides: TGCGCCAGCAGCTCGGAGTCCAGGGTTGCCGAGCAGTACTTC.

The CDR3 loop reads CAISELVYEQYF. The CDR3 DNA sequence: TGTGCCATCAGTGAATTGGTCTACGAGCAGTACTTC. This chain joins TRBV10-3 and TRBJ2-7; D unresolved. The germline V and J ends were trimmed by 3 bases and 3 bases, with 6 bases remaining between them. This CDR3 comprises 12 residues. CDR1 ENHRY and CDR2 SYGVKD come from the germline V gene.

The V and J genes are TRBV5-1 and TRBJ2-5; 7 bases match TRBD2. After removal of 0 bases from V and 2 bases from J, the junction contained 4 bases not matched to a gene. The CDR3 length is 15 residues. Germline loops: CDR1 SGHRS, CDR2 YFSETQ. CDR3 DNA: TGCGCCAGCAGCTTGGGCCGGGGGGAACAAGAGACCCAGTACTTC. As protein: CASSLGRGEQETQYF. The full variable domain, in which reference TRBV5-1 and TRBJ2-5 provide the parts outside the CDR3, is KAGVTQTPRYLIKTRGQQVTLSCSPISGHRSVSWYQQTPGQGLQFLFEYFSETQRNKGNFPGRFSGRQFSNSRSEMNVSTLELGDSALYLCASSLGRGEQETQYFGPGTRLLVL.

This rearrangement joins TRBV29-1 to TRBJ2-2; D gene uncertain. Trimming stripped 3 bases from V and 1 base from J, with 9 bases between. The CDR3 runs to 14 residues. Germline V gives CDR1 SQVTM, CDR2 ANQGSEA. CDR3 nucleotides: TGCAGCGTTGAGTCGGGCCTGAACACCGGGGAGCTGTTTTTT. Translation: CSVESGLNTGELFF.

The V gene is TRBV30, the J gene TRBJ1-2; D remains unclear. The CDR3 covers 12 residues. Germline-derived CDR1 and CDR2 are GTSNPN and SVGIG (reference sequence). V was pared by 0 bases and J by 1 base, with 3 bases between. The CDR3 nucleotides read TGTGCCTGGAGTGTGGTTAACTATGGCTACACCTTC. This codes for CAWSVVNYGYTF.

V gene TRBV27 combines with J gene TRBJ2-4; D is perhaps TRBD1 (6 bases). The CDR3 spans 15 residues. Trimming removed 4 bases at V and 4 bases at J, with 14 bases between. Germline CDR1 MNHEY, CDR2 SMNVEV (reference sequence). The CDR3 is CASSSAGTSKNIQYF. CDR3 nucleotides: TGTGCCAGCAGTTCCGCCGGGACATCGAAAAACATTCAGTACTTC.